This TCR beta chain was retrieved from a study of graft-versus-host responses after intestinal transplantation. Overall study results and limits: Recipient marrow showed GvH clones, some seen first in ileum or blood. Where graft-donor T cell macrochimerism was present, patients had high graft-versus-host to host-versus-graft clonal ratios in allografts.

Assay used: immunoSEQ multiplex PCR; TCRdb lists only in-frame clones, some missing. Of about 39,000 clones listed, about 95% are singletons. On this clone: What it binds is not known.

This CDR3 has 15 amino acids. CDR1 SGDLS and CDR2 YYNGEE come from the germline V gene. V was pared by 0 bases and J by 6 bases, with 14 bases between. The sample was unstimulated CD8+ T cells sorted from spleen or lymph node cells, taken before transplant. The chain links TRBV9 to TRBJ2-3; D gene uncertain. The receptor comes from a human donor who was the organ donor for an intestinal transplant. The CDR3 spells CASSVEGLGWDTQYF. CDR3 nucleotide sequence: TGTGCCAGCAGCGTAGAAGGGTTGGGATGGGATACGCAGTATTTT.